This TCR beta chain was captured by sequencing in a study of cytomegalovirus exposure and HLA in healthy donors. General observations from the study: Most sequenced TCRs were rare (though some public TCRs occurred in many donors). The Asian-associated ancestry cluster reportedly had fewer N-insertions than the approximately 610-donor mean in a later analysis. One variant, a missense change in DCLRE1C, was linked in a later analysis to TCR beta V- and J-gene trimming. Sequencing likely produced, as an artifact, a cluster of highly shared sequence variants.

V was cut by 0 bases and J by 1 base, with 11 bases left in between. Per germline, CDR1 SGDLS and CDR2 YYNGEE. The CDR3 spans 16 residues. In regard to this clone: No antigen is known for it.

Primers for the PCR totalled 60 Vbeta and 13 Jbeta. Method: immunoSEQ multiplex PCR; TCRdb's copy keeps in-frame clones and lacks some. This sample has approximately 100,000 clones, with approximately 80% found just once. The rearrangement uses TRBV9 and TRBJ2-1, with a weak D call TRBD2 (6 bases). The TCR sequence derives from a man between 18 and 29 years old in good health and CMV-seronegative. Sequencing was done on a sample of PBMCs. The CDR3: CASSVVLADSYNEQFF. In nucleotides, the CDR3 is TGTGCCAGCAGCGTAGTACTAGCCGATTCCTACAATGAGCAGTTCTTC.